The T cell receptor (beta chain) described here comes from a study of blood T cell repertoires in COVID-19. CDR3 length: 14 residues. Germline CDR1 reads SGHRS; CDR2 reads YFSETQ. The J segment lost 0 bases and the V segment lost 5 bases, leaving 5 bases of the junction unmatched. In the authors' methods: Reference gene primer amplification yielded estimated nucleated cell counts. The data were produced by immunoSEQ multiplex PCR, yet TCRdb's version contains in-frame clones alone and is incomplete. Clone size and V and J calls were adopted from that table, with D and trimming inferred from the DNA. The table lists 89,000 or so clones, 86% of them singletons.

The chain combines TRBV5-1 with TRBJ2-7; 7 bases are shared with TRBD2. The sequence was obtained from a man aged 50-60 years with active COVID-19. The sequenced material came from peripheral blood. The CDR3 region has the DNA TGCGCCAGCAGAACTAGCGCGAGCTCCTACGAGCAGTACTTC. Its protein product is CASRTSASSYEQYF.